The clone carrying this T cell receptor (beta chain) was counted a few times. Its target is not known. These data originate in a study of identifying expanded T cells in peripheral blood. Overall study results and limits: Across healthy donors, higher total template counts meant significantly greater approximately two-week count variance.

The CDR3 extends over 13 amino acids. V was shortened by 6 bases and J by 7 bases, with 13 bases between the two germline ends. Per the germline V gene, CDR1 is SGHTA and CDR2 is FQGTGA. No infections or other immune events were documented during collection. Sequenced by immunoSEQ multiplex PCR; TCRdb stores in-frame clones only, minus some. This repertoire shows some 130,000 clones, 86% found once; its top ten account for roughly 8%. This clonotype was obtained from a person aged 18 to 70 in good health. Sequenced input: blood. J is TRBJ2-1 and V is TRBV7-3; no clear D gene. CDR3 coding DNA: TGTGCCAGCAGTCCGAGGACGACGAATGAGCAGTTCTTC. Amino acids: CASSPRTTNEQFF.